Listed below are T cell receptor beta chains from one sample, sequenced in a study of T cell changes during pregnancy in multiple sclerosis. The data were produced by immunoSEQ multiplex PCR, yet TCRdb's version contains in-frame clones alone and is incomplete. Here the sample spans around 17,000 clones, 95% to 97% being singletons. This specimen consisted of peripheral blood, obtained in the third trimester of pregnancy. Receptors originate from a female donor with multiple sclerosis, enrolled in a pregnancy study. The CDR3 runs from the conserved cysteine through the conserved F or W. The order of the fields is clone size, V gene, J gene, D gene, CDR3 length, CDR3 protein, CDR3 DNA. D genes are given only for firm matches. Clone size is shown for a subset of rows, as once, few, many or a class of expanded clone.

NA	TRBV19	TRBJ1-5	NA	15	CASSIEAESNQPQHF	TGTGCCAGTAGTATAGAGGCAGAAAGCAATCAGCCCCAGCATTTT
NA	TRBV27	TRBJ2-7	TRBD1	15	CASSSRQGGIYEQYF	TGTGCCAGCAGTTCCCGACAGGGGGGGATCTACGAGCAGTACTTC
NA	TRBV5-1	TRBJ1-5	NA	13	CASSFGENQPQHF	TGCGCCAGCAGTTTCGGGGAGAATCAGCCCCAGCATTTT
NA	TRBV29-1	TRBJ2-3	TRBD2	15	CSVEISGVHTDTQYF	TGCAGCGTTGAGATTAGCGGGGTGCACACAGATACGCAGTATTTT
NA	TRBV4-1	TRBJ1-6	NA	16	CASSQEEGWSNSPLHF	TGCGCCAGCAGCCAAGAAGAAGGTTGGAGTAATTCACCCCTCCACTTT
NA	TRBV27	TRBJ2-7	NA	14	CASSYDRLGYEQYF	TGTGCCAGCAGTTATGACAGGTTGGGGTACGAGCAGTACTTC
NA	TRBV28	TRBJ2-4	TRBD2	16	CASSPGLAGAGNIQYF	TGTGCCAGCAGTCCAGGACTAGCGGGAGCCGGAAACATTCAGTACTTC
NA	TRBV2	TRBJ1-5	TRBD1	15	CASSIRTGRGQPQHF	TGTGCCAGCAGTATAAGGACAGGTCGGGGACAGCCCCAGCATTTT
NA	TRBV4-2	TRBJ2-5	TRBD2	17	CASSLGLAGAYQETQYF	TGTGCCAGCAGCCTTGGGCTAGCGGGGGCATACCAAGAGACCCAGTACTTC
NA	TRBV6-1	TRBJ2-7	NA	12	CASNPGNIEQYF	TGTGCCAGCAACCCCGGTAATATCGAGCAGTACTTC
NA	TRBV27	TRBJ1-2	TRBD1	13	CASSFGTGYGYTF	TGTGCCAGCAGTTTCGGGACAGGCTATGGCTACACCTTC
NA	TRBV5-5	TRBJ2-5	TRBD1	16	CASSLYRTGGGETQYF	TGTGCCAGCAGCTTGTACCGGACAGGGGGCGGTGAGACCCAGTACTTC
NA	TRBV19	TRBJ2-1	TRBD2	15	CATRTSGIANNEQFF	TGTGCCACGAGGACTAGCGGGATAGCTAACAATGAGCAGTTCTTC
NA	TRBV5-1	TRBJ1-6	NA	19	CASSNYVLGPSSYNSPLHF	TGCGCCAGCAGCAACTACGTTTTGGGGCCGAGCTCCTATAATTCACCCCTCCACTTT
NA	TRBV5-1	TRBJ1-2	TRBD1	16	CASSHDRTGWTYGYTF	TGCGCCAGCAGCCACGATCGGACAGGGTGGACCTATGGCTACACCTTC
once	TRBV11-3	TRBJ2-2	TRBD1	15	CASSLGQGYTGELFF	TGTGCCAGCAGCTTAGGACAGGGTTACACCGGGGAGCTGTTTTTT
NA	TRBV6-1	TRBJ1-6	TRBD1	15	CASRPTGLMHSPLHF	TGTGCCAGCAGACCGACAGGGTTGATGCATTCACCCCTCCACTTT
once	TRBV29-1	TRBJ2-7	TRBD1	13	CSVGGTGRYEQYF	TGCAGCGTTGGGGGGACAGGGCGTTACGAGCAGTACTTC
once	TRBV4-3	TRBJ1-1	TRBD1	13	CASSQSGGTEAFF	TGCGCCAGCAGCCAATCAGGGGGTACTGAAGCTTTCTTT
NA	TRBV2	TRBJ2-5	TRBD2	18	CASSDKRASGSRWETQYF	TGTGCCAGCAGTGATAAGAGGGCTAGCGGGAGTAGATGGGAGACCCAGTACTTC
once	TRBV6-1	TRBJ2-7	NA	14	CASSVKQGVNEQYF	TGTGCCAGCAGTGTTAAACAGGGAGTAAACGAGCAGTACTTC
once	TRBV7-9	TRBJ1-5	NA	14	CASSLEGSGQPQHF	TGTGCCAGCAGCTTGGAAGGGTCGGGGCAGCCCCAGCATTTT
NA	TRBV11-2	TRBJ2-5	NA	14	CASSRQRFQETQYF	TGTGCCAGCAGCCGACAGAGGTTCCAAGAGACCCAGTACTTC
NA	TRBV9	TRBJ1-1	NA	13	CASSVGWRTEAFF	TGTGCCAGCAGCGTAGGCTGGAGGACTGAAGCTTTCTTT
once	TRBV27	TRBJ2-7	TRBD2	17	CASSPSSGETSDYEQYF	TGTGCCAGCAGTCCAAGTTCGGGGGAGACTAGCGACTACGAGCAGTACTTC
NA	TRBV2	TRBJ2-3	NA	17	CASVLPAAGARTDTQYF	TGTGCCAGCGTCCTCCCCGCGGCGGGGGCCCGCACAGATACGCAGTATTTT
NA	TRBV30	TRBJ1-1	NA	12	CAWEEMETEAFF	TGTGCCTGGGAGGAGATGGAAACTGAAGCTTTCTTT
NA	TRBV7-8	TRBJ2-3	NA	15	CASSLNPSVGDTQYF	TGTGCCAGCAGCTTAAACCCTAGCGTGGGAGATACGCAGTATTTT
NA	TRBV11-2	TRBJ1-1	NA	14	CASSLVQGNTEAFF	TGTGCCAGCAGCTTAGTACAGGGGAACACTGAAGCTTTCTTT
NA	TRBV15	TRBJ2-5	NA	17	CATSRDYQDSLTGTQYF	TGTGCCACCAGCAGAGATTACCAGGACTCCCTGACGGGCACCCAGTACTTC
NA	TRBV6-5	TRBJ2-2	TRBD2	15	CASSRLLAGPGELFF	TGTGCCAGCAGTCGATTACTAGCGGGACCCGGGGAGCTGTTTTTT
NA	TRBV19	TRBJ2-2	NA	14	CASSMLLNTGELFF	TGTGCCAGTAGTATGTTACTGAACACCGGGGAGCTGTTTTTT
NA	TRBV11-2	TRBJ2-1	NA	17	CASSPFIRTASYNEQFF	TGTGCCAGCAGCCCTTTCATCAGGACAGCCTCCTACAATGAGCAGTTCTTC
NA	TRBV5-5	TRBJ2-6	TRBD2	18	CASSTGLAGKFGANVLTF	TGTGCCAGCAGCACCGGACTAGCGGGGAAATTCGGGGCCAACGTCCTGACTTTC
NA	TRBV10-1	TRBJ1-2	NA	16	CASSAVTLNGLCGYTF	TGCGCCAGCAGTGCGGTCACCCTAAACGGACTATGCGGCTACACCTTC
NA	TRBV27	TRBJ2-7	NA	16	CASRQGERANSYEQYF	TGTGCCAGCAGACAAGGAGAGAGGGCGAACTCCTACGAGCAGTACTTC
NA	TRBV9	TRBJ2-7	NA	14	CASSVSPVAYEQYF	TGTGCCAGCAGCGTGTCCCCGGTAGCCTACGAGCAGTACTTC
NA	TRBV9	TRBJ1-1	NA	15	CASSGVPSLNTEAFF	TGTGCCAGCAGCGGAGTCCCGTCACTGAACACTGAAGCTTTCTTT